The sample holds one count of the clone carrying this TCR beta chain. These data belong to a study of graft-versus-host responses after intestinal transplantation. This CDR3 comprises 19 residues. From germline, CDR1 is KGHSH and CDR2 LQKENI. The V end lost 3 bases, the J end lost 6 bases, and 26 bases lay between the germline ends. Sequencing was performed with immunoSEQ multiplex PCR; in TCRdb, only in-frame clones are kept and a portion is missing. The sample has 25,000 or so clones, more than 85% seen once. This rearrangement joins TRBV18 to TRBJ2-2; D is possibly TRBD1 (5 bases). The origin of this receptor is a human patient who received an intestinal transplant, so some T cells may come from the graft donor. Sequencing used PBMCs, obtained almost 40 days after intestinal transplant. The CDR3 sequence is CASSPPKLTAPVQPGELFF. For the CDR3, the DNA is TGTGCCAGCTCACCCCCTAAATTGACAGCCCCAGTCCAACCCGGGGAGCTGTTTTTT.